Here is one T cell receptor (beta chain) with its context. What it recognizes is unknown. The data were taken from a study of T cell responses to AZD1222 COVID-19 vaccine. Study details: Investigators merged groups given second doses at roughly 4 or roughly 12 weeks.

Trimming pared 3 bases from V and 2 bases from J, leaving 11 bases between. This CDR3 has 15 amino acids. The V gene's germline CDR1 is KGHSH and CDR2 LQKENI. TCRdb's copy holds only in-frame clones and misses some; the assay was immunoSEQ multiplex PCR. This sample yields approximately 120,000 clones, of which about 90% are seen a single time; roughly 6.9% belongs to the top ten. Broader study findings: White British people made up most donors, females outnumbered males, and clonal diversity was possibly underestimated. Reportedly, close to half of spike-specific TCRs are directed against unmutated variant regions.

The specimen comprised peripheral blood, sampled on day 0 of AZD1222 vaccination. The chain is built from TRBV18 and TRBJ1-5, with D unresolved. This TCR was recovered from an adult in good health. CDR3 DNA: TGTGCCAGCTCACCGAGCACAAGAGGCAATCAGCCCCAGCATTTT. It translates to CASSPSTRGNQPQHF.